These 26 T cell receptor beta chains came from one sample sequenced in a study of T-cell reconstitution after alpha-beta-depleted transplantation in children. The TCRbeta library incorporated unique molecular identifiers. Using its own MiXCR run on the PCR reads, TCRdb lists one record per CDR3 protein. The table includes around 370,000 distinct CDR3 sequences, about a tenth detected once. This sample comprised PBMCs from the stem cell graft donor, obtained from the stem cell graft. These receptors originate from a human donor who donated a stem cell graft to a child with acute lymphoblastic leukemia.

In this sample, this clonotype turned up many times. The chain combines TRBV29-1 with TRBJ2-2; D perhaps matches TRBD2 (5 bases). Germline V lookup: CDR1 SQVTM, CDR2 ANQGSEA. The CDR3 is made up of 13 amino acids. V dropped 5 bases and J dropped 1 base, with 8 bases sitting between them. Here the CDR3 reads CSVKRRNTGELFF. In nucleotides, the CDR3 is TGCAGCGTTAAGCGGAGGAACACCGGGGAGCTGTTTTTT.

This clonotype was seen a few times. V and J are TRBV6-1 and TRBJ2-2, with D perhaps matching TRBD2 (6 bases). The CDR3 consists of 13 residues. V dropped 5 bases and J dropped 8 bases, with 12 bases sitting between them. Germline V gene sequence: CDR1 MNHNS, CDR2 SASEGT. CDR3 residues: CASSRGRLGELFF. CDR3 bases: TGTGCCAGCAGTCGGGGGAGATTGGGGGAGCTGTTTTTT.

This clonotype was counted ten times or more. The CDR3 nucleotides are TGTGCCAGCAGCTCCCTGGGGGGGGCGGCAGATACGCAGTATTTT. It encodes CASSSLGGAADTQYF. The J gene is TRBJ2-3, the V gene TRBV7-8, with D possibly matching TRBD2 (7 bases). CDR3 length: 15 residues. The germline V gene encodes CDR1 SGHVS and CDR2 FQNEAQ. The germline V and J ends were trimmed by 4 bases and 4 bases, with 15 bases remaining between them.

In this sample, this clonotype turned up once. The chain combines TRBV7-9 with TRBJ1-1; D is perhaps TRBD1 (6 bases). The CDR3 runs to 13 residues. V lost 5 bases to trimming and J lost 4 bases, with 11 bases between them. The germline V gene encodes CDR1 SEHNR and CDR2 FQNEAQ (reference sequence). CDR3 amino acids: CASSEGETTEAFF. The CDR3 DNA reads TGTGCCAGCAGCGAGGGGGAGACCACTGAAGCTTTCTTT. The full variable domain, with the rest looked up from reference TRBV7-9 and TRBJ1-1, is DTGVSQNPRHKITKRGQNVTFRCDPISEHNRLYWYRQTLGQGPEFLTYFQNEAQLEKSRLLSDRFSAERPKGSFSTLEIQRTEQGDSAMYLCASSEGETTEAFFGQGTRLTVV.

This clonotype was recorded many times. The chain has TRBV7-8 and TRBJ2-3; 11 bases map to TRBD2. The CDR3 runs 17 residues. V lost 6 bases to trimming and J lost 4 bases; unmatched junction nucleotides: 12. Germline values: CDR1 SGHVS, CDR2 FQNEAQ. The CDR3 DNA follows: TGTGCCAGCAGAGATTTGACTAGCGGGACCGTCTCAGATACGCAGTATTTT. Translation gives CASRDLTSGTVSDTQYF. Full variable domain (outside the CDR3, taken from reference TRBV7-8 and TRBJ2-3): GAGVSQSPRYKVAKRGQDVALRCDPISGHVSLFWYQQALGQGPEFLTYFQNEAQLDKSGLPSDRFFAERPEGSVSTLKIQRTQQEDSAVYLCASRDLTSGTVSDTQYFGPGTRLTVL.

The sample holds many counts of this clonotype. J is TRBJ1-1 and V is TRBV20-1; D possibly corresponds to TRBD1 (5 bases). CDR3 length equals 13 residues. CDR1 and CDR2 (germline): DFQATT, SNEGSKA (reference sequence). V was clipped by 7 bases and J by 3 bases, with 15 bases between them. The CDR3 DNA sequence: TGCAGTGTCCCTAGGGGAGGGGACACTGAAGCTTTCTTT. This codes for CSVPRGGDTEAFF.

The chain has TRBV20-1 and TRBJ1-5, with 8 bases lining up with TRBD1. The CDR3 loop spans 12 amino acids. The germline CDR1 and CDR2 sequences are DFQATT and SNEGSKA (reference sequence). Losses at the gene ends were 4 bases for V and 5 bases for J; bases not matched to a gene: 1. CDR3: CSAKDRDQPQHF. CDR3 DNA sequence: TGCAGTGCTAAGGACAGGGATCAGCCCCAGCATTTT.

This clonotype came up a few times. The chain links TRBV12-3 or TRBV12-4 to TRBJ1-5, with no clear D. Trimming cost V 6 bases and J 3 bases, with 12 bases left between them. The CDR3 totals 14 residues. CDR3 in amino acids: CASSAAGDNQPQHF. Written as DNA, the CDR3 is TGTGCCAGCAGCGCCGCCGGGGACAATCAGCCCCAGCATTTT.

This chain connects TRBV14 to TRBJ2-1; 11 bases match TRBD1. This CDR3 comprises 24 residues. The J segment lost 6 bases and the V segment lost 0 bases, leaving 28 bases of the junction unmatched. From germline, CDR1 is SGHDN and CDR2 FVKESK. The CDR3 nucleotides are TGTGCCAGCAGCCAAGATATTCTGCGGACAGGGGGCTTTGCAAGTGGGACAAGAGGCAATGAGCAGTTCTTC. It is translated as CASSQDILRTGGFASGTRGNEQFF.

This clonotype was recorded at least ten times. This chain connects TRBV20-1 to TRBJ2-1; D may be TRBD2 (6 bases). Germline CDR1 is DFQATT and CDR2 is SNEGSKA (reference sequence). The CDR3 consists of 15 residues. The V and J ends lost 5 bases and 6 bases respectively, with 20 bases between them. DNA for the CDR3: TGCAGTGCTTCTCAAGCGGGCGACAATTCCAATGAGCAGTTCTTC. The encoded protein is CSASQAGDNSNEQFF.

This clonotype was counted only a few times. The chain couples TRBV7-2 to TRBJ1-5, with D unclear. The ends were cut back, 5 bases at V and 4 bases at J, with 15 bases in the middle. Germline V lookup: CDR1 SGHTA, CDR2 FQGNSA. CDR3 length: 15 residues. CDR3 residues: CASSPASRRNQPQHF. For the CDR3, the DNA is TGTGCCAGCAGCCCAGCCAGCAGGAGGAATCAGCCCCAGCATTTT.

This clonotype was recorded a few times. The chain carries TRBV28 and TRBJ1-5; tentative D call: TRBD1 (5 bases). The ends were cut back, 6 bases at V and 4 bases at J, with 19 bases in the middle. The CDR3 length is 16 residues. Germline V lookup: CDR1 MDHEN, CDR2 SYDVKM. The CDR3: CASSPLGGPRNQPQHF. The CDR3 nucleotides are TGTGCCAGCAGCCCCTTGGGGGGACCCCGAAATCAGCCCCAGCATTTT.

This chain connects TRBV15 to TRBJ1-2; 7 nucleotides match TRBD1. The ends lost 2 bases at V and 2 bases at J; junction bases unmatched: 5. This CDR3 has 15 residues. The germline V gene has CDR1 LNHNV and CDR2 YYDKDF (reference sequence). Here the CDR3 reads CATSRHRGSNYGYTF. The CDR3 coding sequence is TGTGCCACCAGCAGACACAGGGGAAGCAACTATGGCTACACCTTC.

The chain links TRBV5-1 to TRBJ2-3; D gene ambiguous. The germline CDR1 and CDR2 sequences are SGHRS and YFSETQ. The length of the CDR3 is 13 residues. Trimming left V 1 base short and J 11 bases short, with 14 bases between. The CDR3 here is CASSLTVFWEQYF. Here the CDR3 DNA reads TGCGCCAGCAGCTTGACAGTTTTTTGGGAGCAGTATTTT.

The CDR3 protein is CASSLVPLSSGNTIYF. DNA of the CDR3: TGTGCCAGCAGCTTAGTCCCACTGAGCTCTGGAAACACCATATATTTT. V is TRBV7-9 and J is TRBJ1-3; D not certain. The CDR3 is made up of 16 amino acids. From germline, CDR1 is SEHNR and CDR2 FQNEAQ (reference sequence). V lost 1 base and J lost 0, with 10 bases in between.

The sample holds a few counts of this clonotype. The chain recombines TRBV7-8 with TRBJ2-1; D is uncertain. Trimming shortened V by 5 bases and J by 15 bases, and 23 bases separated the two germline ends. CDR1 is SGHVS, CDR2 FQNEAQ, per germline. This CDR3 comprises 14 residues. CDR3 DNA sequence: TGTGCCAGCAGCCCACTAACTAAGGACCTGGACGTGTTCTTC. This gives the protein CASSPLTKDLDVFF.

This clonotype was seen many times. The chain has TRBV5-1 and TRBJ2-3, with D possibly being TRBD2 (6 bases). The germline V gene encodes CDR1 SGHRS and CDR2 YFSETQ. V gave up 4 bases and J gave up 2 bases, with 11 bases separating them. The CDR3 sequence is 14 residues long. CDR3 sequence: CASSPRDITDTQYF. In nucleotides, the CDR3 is TGCGCCAGCAGCCCGCGGGATATCACAGATACGCAGTATTTT.

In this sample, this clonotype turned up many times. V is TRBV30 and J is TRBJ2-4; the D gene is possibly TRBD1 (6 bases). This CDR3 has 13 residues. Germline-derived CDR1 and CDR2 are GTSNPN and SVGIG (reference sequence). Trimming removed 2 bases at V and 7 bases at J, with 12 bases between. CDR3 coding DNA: TGTGCCTGGAGTCTAACAGGGCCGAACATTCAGTACTTC. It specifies CAWSLTGPNIQYF. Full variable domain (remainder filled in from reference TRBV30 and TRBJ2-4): SQTIHQWPATLVQPVGSPLSLECTVEGTSNPNLYWYRQAAGRGLQLLFYSVGIGQISSEVPQNLSASRPQDRQFILSSKKLLLSDSGFYLCAWSLTGPNIQYFGAGTRLSVL.

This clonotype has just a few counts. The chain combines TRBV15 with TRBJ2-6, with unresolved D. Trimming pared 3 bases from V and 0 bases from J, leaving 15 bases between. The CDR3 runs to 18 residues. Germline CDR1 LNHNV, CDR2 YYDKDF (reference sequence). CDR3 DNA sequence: TGTGCCACCAGCAGTAGATCTTCGTCGGGCTCTGGGGCCAACGTCCTGACTTTC. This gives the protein CATSSRSSSGSGANVLTF.

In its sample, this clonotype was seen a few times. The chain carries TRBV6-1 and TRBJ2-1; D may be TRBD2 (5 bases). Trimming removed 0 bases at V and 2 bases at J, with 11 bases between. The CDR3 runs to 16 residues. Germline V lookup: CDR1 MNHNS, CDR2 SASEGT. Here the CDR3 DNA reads TGTGCCAGCAGTGAAGCGATGGAGGAGGCCTACAATGAGCAGTTCTTC. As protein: CASSEAMEEAYNEQFF.

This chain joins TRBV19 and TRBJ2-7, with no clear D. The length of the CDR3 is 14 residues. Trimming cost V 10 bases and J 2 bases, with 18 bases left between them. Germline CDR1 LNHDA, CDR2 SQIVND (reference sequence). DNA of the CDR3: TGTGCCACTTCCCGGGCGCACAACACCTACGAGCAGTACTTC. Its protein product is CATSRAHNTYEQYF.

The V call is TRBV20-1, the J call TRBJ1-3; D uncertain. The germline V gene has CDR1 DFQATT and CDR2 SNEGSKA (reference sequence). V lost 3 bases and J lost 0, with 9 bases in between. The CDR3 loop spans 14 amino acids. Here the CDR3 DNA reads TGCAGTGCTAGGGTATCACCCTCTGGAAACACCATATATTTT. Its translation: CSARVSPSGNTIYF.

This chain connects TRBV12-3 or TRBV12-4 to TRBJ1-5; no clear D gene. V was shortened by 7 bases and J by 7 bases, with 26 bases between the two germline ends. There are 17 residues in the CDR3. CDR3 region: CASTFVLLDGLGQPQHF. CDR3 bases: TGTGCCAGCACCTTTGTCCTTTTAGATGGACTGGGGCAGCCCCAGCATTTT.

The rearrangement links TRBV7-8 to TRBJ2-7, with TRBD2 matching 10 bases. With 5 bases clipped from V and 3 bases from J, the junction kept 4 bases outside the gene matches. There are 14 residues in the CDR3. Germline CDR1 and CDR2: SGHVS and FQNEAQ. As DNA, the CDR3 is TGTGCCAGCAGCAACCCTAGCGGGAGCTACGAGCAGTACTTC. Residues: CASSNPSGSYEQYF.

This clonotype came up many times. The CDR3 spells CATSGGETQYF. CDR3 DNA: TGTGCCACCAGTGGGGGGGAGACCCAGTACTTC. This rearrangement joins TRBV24-1 to TRBJ2-5; D possibly uses TRBD1 or TRBD2 (5 bases each). Germline V CDR1 and CDR2: KGHDR, SFDVKD. The CDR3 covers 11 residues. Deletions cut 5 bases from V and 5 bases from J, with 5 bases between.

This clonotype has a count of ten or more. In DNA, the CDR3 is TGTGCCAGCAGCCAGGGGGACTCCTACAATGAGCAGTTCTTC. It encodes CASSQGDSYNEQFF. The V gene is TRBV7-9, the J gene TRBJ2-1, with TRBD1 identical over 7 bases. V trimming: 5 bases; J trimming: 0 bases; junction bases outside the gene matches: 1. In germline, CDR1 is SEHNR, CDR2 FQNEAQ (reference sequence). This CDR3 is built from 14 residues.